Listed below are T cell receptor beta chains from one sample, sequenced in a study of graft-versus-host responses after intestinal transplantation. The method was immunoSEQ multiplex PCR; TCRdb's version includes in-frame clones alone and lacks a portion of them. Of over 100,000 clones listed, 85% to 95% were seen once; the top ten hold roughly 1.2%. These receptors lack a known antigen. This specimen was unstimulated CD8+ T cells sorted from spleen or lymph node cells, taken before transplant. The receptors were sampled from a human donor who was the organ donor for an intestinal transplant. CDR3s include the opening cysteine and the closing phenylalanine or tryptophan. Each record gives: clone size, J gene, D gene, V gene, CDR3 DNA, CDR3 protein. The D gene is left open where the match is weak. Size is stated for part of the rows, as once, few or many counts, or as a class when the clone is expanded.

clone_size: -; j_call: TRBJ2-7; d_call: TRBD1; v_call: TRBV10-3; cdr3_nt: TGTGCCATCAGTGAGTCGACAGGGGACGAGCAGTACTTC; cdr3_aa: CAISESTGDEQYF
clone_size: -; j_call: TRBJ2-1; d_call: -; v_call: TRBV9; cdr3_nt: TGTGCCAGCAGCCCCAGAGGGGGGGCAAATGAGCAGTTCTTC; cdr3_aa: CASSPRGGANEQFF
clone_size: -; j_call: TRBJ2-7; d_call: TRBD2; v_call: TRBV11-2; cdr3_nt: TGTGCCAGCAGCTTCGGAGCGGGAGCGGGGGAGCAGTACTTC; cdr3_aa: CASSFGAGAGEQYF
clone_size: few; j_call: TRBJ2-7; d_call: -; v_call: TRBV4-1; cdr3_nt: TGCGCCAGCAGCCAAGGGTTTTCCTACGAGCAGTACTTC; cdr3_aa: CASSQGFSYEQYF
clone_size: -; j_call: TRBJ2-7; d_call: -; v_call: TRBV4-3; cdr3_nt: TGCGCCAGCAGCCAAGATTCGCTCTCCTACGAGCAGTACTTC; cdr3_aa: CASSQDSLSYEQYF
clone_size: -; j_call: TRBJ1-2; d_call: -; v_call: TRBV19; cdr3_nt: TGTGCCAGTAGTGTGCGAGATCGCGAAGGCTACACCTTC; cdr3_aa: CASSVRDREGYTF
clone_size: -; j_call: TRBJ2-7; d_call: TRBD1; v_call: TRBV7-9; cdr3_nt: TGTGCCAGCAGCTCACAGGGGGGACCTTACTACGAGCAGTACTTC; cdr3_aa: CASSSQGGPYYEQYF
clone_size: once; j_call: TRBJ2-7; d_call: TRBD2; v_call: TRBV5-4; cdr3_nt: TGTGCCAGCAGCCCAGGGACTAGCGGGACTCGGGAGCAGTACTTC; cdr3_aa: CASSPGTSGTREQYF
clone_size: -; j_call: TRBJ2-1; d_call: TRBD2; v_call: TRBV4-1; cdr3_nt: TGCGCCAGCAGCCAAGATCGGTCTAGCGGGAGCAGAAATGAGCAGTTCTTC; cdr3_aa: CASSQDRSSGSRNEQFF
clone_size: -; j_call: TRBJ1-1; d_call: -; v_call: TRBV7-9; cdr3_nt: TGTGCCAGCAGCTTAGGCTCCCCTGGGAGCACTGAAGCTTTCTTT; cdr3_aa: CASSLGSPGSTEAFF
clone_size: -; j_call: TRBJ2-1; d_call: TRBD2; v_call: TRBV4-3; cdr3_nt: TGCGCCAGCAGCCCAAGGAACCTAGCGGGATATGAGCAGTTCTTC; cdr3_aa: CASSPRNLAGYEQFF
clone_size: -; j_call: TRBJ2-3; d_call: TRBD1; v_call: TRBV9; cdr3_nt: TGTGCCAGCAGCGCCCCCCGGGACAGGGGCACAGATACGCAGTATTTT; cdr3_aa: CASSAPRDRGTDTQYF
clone_size: -; j_call: TRBJ2-3; d_call: TRBD1; v_call: TRBV7-8; cdr3_nt: TGTGCCAGCAGCCCGCGACGGGACAGGGTCCCAGATACGCAGTATTTT; cdr3_aa: CASSPRRDRVPDTQYF
clone_size: -; j_call: TRBJ2-7; d_call: -; v_call: TRBV6-6; cdr3_nt: TGTGCCAGCAGTTACTCGACAGAAGGTTACGAGCAGTACTTC; cdr3_aa: CASSYSTEGYEQYF
clone_size: -; j_call: TRBJ1-1; d_call: -; v_call: TRBV27; cdr3_nt: TGTGCCAGCAGTTTATCAGGGGACACTGAAGCTTTCTTT; cdr3_aa: CASSLSGDTEAFF